This T cell receptor beta chain was identified in a study of CXCR3-negative and CXCR3-positive naive CD8 T cells. Overall study context: Every library held about 1.5 +/- 0.3 million TRB reads, and the total came to around 150 million. Study results and limitations: Diversity ran similarly high across both naive subsets but far lower in memory CD8+ cells. Against CXCR3-negative naive cells, CXCR3-positive naive cells showed more hydrophobic TRB CDR3s. Naive CXCR3-negative cells resembled naive CXCR3-positive cells in TRBV-TRBJ usage; memory cells differed.

The germline V gene encodes CDR1 SGHRS and CDR2 YFSETQ. The CDR3 loop spans 13 amino acids. Naive CD8+ T cells carried a CD45RO-CCR7+CD27+CD95- phenotype. UMI-tagged TRB cDNA libraries were built via 5' RACE. With the 5' RACE reads reprocessed, TCRdb shows one record per CDR3 protein and no DNA. This sample's table reports under 150,000 distinct CDR3 sequences. A note on this clonotype: Antigen: not known.

This receptor was taken from a human donor in good health. Some clones in this sample may be carry-over from other donors' samples. This chain links TRBV5-1 with TRBJ1-1. The sample taken for sequencing was naive CXCR3+ CD8+ T cells from blood. Sample subset: CD45RO-CCR7+CD27+CD95- naive CD8+ T cells expressing CXCR3 (TNR3+). CDR3: CASRLEAATEAFF.